The 2 T cell receptor beta chains below all came from one sample that was sequenced in a study of cytomegalovirus exposure and HLA in healthy donors. 60 Vbeta and 13 Jbeta primers were used in PCR. TCRdb's table, derived via immunoSEQ multiplex PCR, lists solely in-frame clones and lacks some. The data show 150,000 to 200,000 clones, about 82% seen once. Source material: PBMCs. These receptors all stem from a woman in her fifties or sixties in good health and CMV-seronegative.

This clone has only one observation. The DNA of the CDR3 is TGCGCCAGCAGCCCATACGGCGGAGACCCGGCGGGCACCATATATTTT. Amino acid sequence: CASSPYGGDPAGTIYF. The V call is TRBV5-1, the J call TRBJ1-3; the D is unclear. CDR3 length: 16 residues. Germline CDR1 is SGHRS and CDR2 is YFSETQ. Trimming pared 4 bases from V and 9 bases from J, leaving 23 bases between.

This sequence joins TRBV6-1 and TRBJ1-5; D might be TRBD1 (5 bases). Germline-derived CDR1 and CDR2 are MNHNS and SASEGT. Trimming pared 8 bases from V and 2 bases from J, leaving 16 bases between. The CDR3 extends over 15 amino acids. CDR3 DNA sequence: TGTGCCAGCGGAAGAACAGGCCTAGGCAATCAGCCCCAGCATTTT. This sequence encodes CASGRTGLGNQPQHF.